The table lists the clone carrying this T cell receptor (beta chain) with a count of one. This table comes from immunoSEQ multiplex PCR, and its TCRdb copy is limited to in-frame clones, with some not included. Seen here are more than 400,000 clones, around 90% observed once, and the top ten hold 0.7%. This entry belongs to a study of blood T cell repertoires in COVID-19. Across the whole study: COVID-19 samples collected from the United States, Italy and Spain covered acute and convalescent phases.

The study counted Cohort 3 donors as recovered given two negative PCRs, clearance, or symptom resolution. What was sequenced was PBMCs or T cells enriched from blood (not recorded which). The TCR originated in a woman younger than 35 who had recovered from COVID-19.

CDR3 sequence (DNA): TGTGCCAGCACACAGGAAGCAACCTACGAGCAGTACTTC. Residues: CASTQEATYEQYF. V gene TRBV28 combines with J gene TRBJ2-7; tentative D call: TRBD1 (5 bases). Trimming removed 7 bases at V and 2 bases at J, with 12 bases between. Per germline, CDR1 MDHEN and CDR2 SYDVKM. The CDR3 contains 13 residues.